A single sample gave rise to the 30 T cell receptor beta chains below, sequenced in a study of T cells in Graves' hyperthyroidism and ophthalmopathy. It was RNA transcripts that yielded the amplified TCR beta CDR3 regions. HTBI primers drove first-round RT-PCR of the TCR CDR3. TCRdb used MiXCR to reprocess the multiplex PCR reads, holding one entry per CDR3 protein. The sample lists hundreds of thousands of distinct CDR3 sequences, just under 15% occurring once. Source material: blood. These receptors were collected from a woman in her 30s with Graves' hyperthyroidism.

This clonotype was seen at least ten times. This chain joins TRBV4-1 and TRBJ2-1; 7 bases match TRBD2. V dropped 5 bases and J dropped 0; count of bases not matched to a gene: 7. CDR3 size: 16 residues. Germline V gives CDR1 MGHRA, CDR2 YSYEKL. This chain's CDR3 is CASSGVAGSSYNEQFF. The CDR3 nucleotides read TGCGCCAGCAGCGGAGTAGCGGGTAGCTCCTACAATGAGCAGTTCTTC.

This clonotype was counted a few times. The chain has TRBV3-1 and TRBJ2-5, with D tentatively TRBD1 or TRBD2 (5 bases each). Germline V gene lookup returns CDR1 LGHDT and CDR2 YNNKEL (reference sequence). This CDR3 contains 13 residues. V lost 1 base and J lost 4, with 7 bases in between. CDR3 sequence reads: CASSQVGRETQYF. The CDR3, as DNA: TGTGCCAGCAGCCAAGTGGGACGAGAGACCCAGTACTTC.

This clonotype was seen many times. The CDR3 here is CATSYGPILYGYTF. The CDR3 DNA follows: TGTGCCACCAGCTACGGACCGATTCTTTATGGCTACACCTTC. The chain uses TRBV15 and TRBJ1-2; D gene uncertain. This CDR3 has 14 residues. The ends were cut back, 5 bases at V and 5 bases at J, with 15 bases in the middle. Germline V gene lookup returns CDR1 LNHNV and CDR2 YYDKDF (reference sequence).

In its sample, this clonotype was seen a few times. The rearrangement links TRBV19 to TRBJ2-7, with D possibly TRBD2 on 6 matching bases. Germline loops: CDR1 LNHDA, CDR2 SQIVND (reference sequence). With 3 bases removed from V and 2 bases from J, the gap between germline ends came to 14 bases. The CDR3 consists of 15 residues. The CDR3, as DNA: TGTGCCAGTAGTATTTTAGCGGAGAGCACCTACGAGCAGTACTTC. This codes for CASSILAESTYEQYF.

The V call is TRBV20-1, the J call TRBJ2-2; 10 nucleotides match TRBD1. J lost 1 base, V lost 1 base, and 6 bases had no gene match. The CDR3 consists of 17 residues. Per germline, CDR1 DFQATT and CDR2 SNEGSKA (reference sequence). CDR3: CSARAFRDRGNTGELFF. In DNA, the CDR3 is TGCAGTGCTAGAGCCTTCCGGGACAGGGGGAACACCGGGGAGCTGTTTTTT.

The table lists this clonotype with many counts. The junction shows a germline mismatch at one end, possibly a read error. The chain has TRBV20-1 and TRBJ1-3; the D is unclear. Germline V gene data show CDR1 as DFQATT and CDR2 as SNEGSKA (reference sequence). CDR3 size: 14 residues. The DNA of the CDR3 is TGCAGTGCCAGAGATAGGAGGAGGGGAAACACCATATATTTT. Protein sequence: CSARDRRRGNTIYF.

The chain employs TRBV19 and TRBJ2-1, with TRBD2 identical over 12 bases. J lost 7 bases, V lost 4 bases, and 8 bases had no gene match. Looked up from germline, CDR1 is LNHDA and CDR2 is SQIVND (reference sequence). This CDR3 comprises 16 residues. CDR3 amino acids: CASSRLAGDGSNEQFF. CDR3 nucleotides: TGTGCCAGTAGTAGACTAGCGGGAGATGGATCGAATGAGCAGTTCTTC.

V usage is TRBV5-1 and J usage is TRBJ2-3; D may be TRBD1 (6 bases). The CDR3 has 16 amino acids. With 3 bases removed from V and 0 bases from J, the gap between germline ends came to 14 bases. In germline, CDR1 is SGHRS, CDR2 YFSETQ. The CDR3 here is CASSSGQRTSTDTQYF. CDR3 bases: TGCGCCAGCAGCTCAGGACAGCGTACTAGCACAGATACGCAGTATTTT.

This clonotype was seen many times. This chain connects TRBV7-3 to TRBJ2-2; 8 bases line up with TRBD1. Germline V gives CDR1 SGHTA, CDR2 FQGTGA. The CDR3 sequence is 14 residues long. Unmatched junction bases numbered 0, after V lost 2 bases and J lost 4 bases. Here the CDR3 DNA reads TGTGCCAGCAGCTTAGGACAGGGCACCGGGGAGCTGTTTTTT. Encoded protein: CASSLGQGTGELFF. Together with reference TRBV7-3 and TRBJ2-2, the CDR3 gives the full variable domain: GAGVSQTPSNKVTEKGKYVELRCDPISGHTALYWYRQSLGQGPEFLIYFQGTGAADDSGLPNDRFFAVRPEGSVSTLKIQRTERGDSAVYLCASSLGQGTGELFFGEGSRLTVL.

This clonotype was observed many times. This rearrangement joins TRBV6-1 to TRBJ2-4, with 8 bases fitting TRBD1. CDR3 length equals 16 residues. Unmatched junction bases numbered 5, after V lost 4 bases and J lost 0 bases. The V gene's germline CDR1 is MNHNS and CDR2 SASEGT. The CDR3 protein is CASSVGTGLAKNIQYF. In DNA, the CDR3 is TGTGCCAGCAGTGTTGGGACAGGCCTAGCCAAAAACATTCAGTACTTC.

This clonotype showed up many times. The V and J genes are TRBV7-3 and TRBJ2-3; maybe TRBD2 (6 bases). CDR3 length: 16 amino acids. CDR1 is SGHTA, CDR2 FQGTGA, per germline. V shed 4 bases and J shed 0 bases, with 14 bases lying between them. This chain's CDR3 is CASSSLPSVSTDTQYF. As DNA, the CDR3 is TGTGCCAGCAGCTCTCTTCCTAGCGTCAGCACAGATACGCAGTATTTT.

J is TRBJ1-4 and V is TRBV20-1; D call uncertain. Trimming removed 2 bases from V and 0 bases from J, with 7 bases in between. Per germline, CDR1 DFQATT and CDR2 SNEGSKA (reference sequence). This CDR3 spans 14 amino acids. CDR3 bases: TGCAGTGCTAGACTCCGCGCAACTAATGAAAAACTGTTTTTT. Amino acids: CSARLRATNEKLFF.

The sample holds many counts of this clonotype. At one end, the junction sequence differs from germline, possibly due to a read error. The chain is built from TRBV28 and TRBJ2-7; D might be TRBD2 (6 bases). The CDR3 is made up of 12 amino acids. Germline V gene lookup returns CDR1 MDHEN and CDR2 SYDVKM. CDR3 nucleotide sequence: TGTGCCAGCGGGACTTACTCCAACGAGCAGTACTTC. The encoded protein is CASGTYSNEQYF.

This clonotype was seen repeatedly, ten times or more. The chain is built from TRBV2 and TRBJ1-4; D remains ambiguous. Trimming left V 6 bases short and J 0 bases short, with 8 bases between. This CDR3 has 14 amino acids. The germline CDR1 and CDR2 sequences are SNHLY and FYNNEI. CDR3 nucleotides: TGTGCCAGCAGGGCACGGACAACTAATGAAAAACTGTTTTTT. This sequence encodes CASRARTTNEKLFF.

This clonotype was seen ten or more times. The CDR3 DNA sequence: TGTGCCAGCAGCTTAGATCCGGCGGGACTGGGGGGTCAGTTCTTC. Encoded protein: CASSLDPAGLGGQFF. The gene calls are TRBV11-2 and TRBJ2-1; weak D call: TRBD2 (6 bases). The CDR3 extends over 15 amino acids. Looked up from germline, CDR1 is SGHAT and CDR2 is FQNNGV. V was shortened by 0 bases and J by 13 bases, with 19 bases between the two germline ends.

This clonotype was recorded many times. V is TRBV3-1 and J is TRBJ2-7; no reliable D call. The CDR3 consists of 12 residues. Germline CDR1 and CDR2: LGHDT and YNNKEL (reference sequence). Between the trimmed V and J ends, which lost 1 base and 5 bases, there was a span of 6 bases. The DNA for the CDR3 is TGTGCCAGCAGCCAAGCCCGAAACGAGCAGTACTTC. It is translated as CASSQARNEQYF.

This clonotype was counted between two and nine times. The chain's CDR3 is CASKTSGRMDEQFF. The CDR3 DNA follows: TGTGCCAGCAAGACTAGCGGGAGGATGGATGAGCAGTTCTTC. The chain joins TRBV19 to TRBJ2-1, with TRBD2 matching over 13 bases. The V gene end was trimmed by 9 bases and the J gene end by 8 bases; junction bases not matched to a gene: 7. The germline gives CDR1 LNHDA, CDR2 SQIVND (reference sequence). The CDR3 has 14 residues. Looking up the rest from reference TRBV19 and TRBJ2-1 gives the full variable domain: DGGITQSPKYLFRKEGQNVTLSCEQNLNHDAMYWYRQDPGQGLRLIYYSQIVNDFQKGDIAEGYSVSREKKESFPLTVTSAQKNPTAFYLCASKTSGRMDEQFFGPGTRLTVL.

This chain connects TRBV4-1 to TRBJ2-3; no reliable D call. V was trimmed by 3 bases and J by 4 bases, leaving 5 bases between them. There are 12 residues in the CDR3. The germline CDR1 and CDR2 sequences are MGHRA and YSYEKL. The CDR3 region is CASSQRPDTQYF. The CDR3 DNA is TGCGCCAGCAGCCAGAGACCAGATACGCAGTATTTT.

This clonotype appeared many times. The chain recombines TRBV10-3 with TRBJ2-4; weak D call: TRBD2 (6 bases). The germline V gene encodes CDR1 ENHRY and CDR2 SYGVKD. This CDR3 contains 16 residues. The V end was cut by 2 bases, the J end by 1 base, with 12 bases between. The CDR3 nucleotides are TGTGCCATCAGTGAGAGAGGTACTAGCGCCAAAAACATTCAGTACTTC. Translation gives CAISERGTSAKNIQYF.

In its sample, this clonotype was seen a few times. This may come from a read error, since a much larger clone is one base off. The chain recombines TRBV9 with TRBJ2-7, with 7 bases that match TRBD2. The CDR3 runs 12 residues. Germline V CDR1 and CDR2: SGDLS, YYNGEE. CDR3 sequence reads: CTSSGATYEQYF. In DNA form, the CDR3 reads TGTACCAGCAGCGGGGCTACATACGAGCAGTACTTC.

This clonotype was counted a few times. The gene calls are TRBV10-3 and TRBJ1-6, with D unresolved. In germline, CDR1 is ENHRY, CDR2 SYGVKD. V lost 0 bases to trimming and J lost 10 bases, with 13 bases between them. The CDR3 is made up of 15 amino acids. CDR3 amino acids: CAISESGPGGSPLHF. CDR3 DNA sequence: TGTGCCATCAGTGAGTCAGGGCCGGGCGGCTCACCCCTCCACTTT.

CDR3 loop: CASSIVPSASGLSEQFF. The CDR3 coding sequence is TGTGCCAGTAGTATAGTCCCGTCGGCTAGCGGCTTGAGTGAGCAGTTCTTC. The J gene is TRBJ2-1, the V gene TRBV19, with 7 bases identical to TRBD2. The germline V gene has CDR1 LNHDA and CDR2 SQIVND (reference sequence). Losses at the gene ends were 1 base for V and 9 bases for J; bases not matched to a gene: 15. The CDR3 extends over 17 amino acids.

Ten or more counts support this clonotype. This rearrangement joins TRBV30 to TRBJ2-1; 10 bases line up with TRBD2. After removal of 1 base from V and 1 base from J, the junction contained 4 bases not matched to a gene. CDR1 and CDR2 from the germline V gene are GTSNPN and SVGIG (reference sequence). The CDR3 runs 16 residues. The CDR3, as DNA: TGTGCCTGGAGTGAGGCTAGCGGGAGTTCCTACAATGAGCAGTTCTTC. Its translation is CAWSEASGSSYNEQFF.

Many counts were recorded for this clonotype. V gene TRBV5-1 combines with J gene TRBJ2-7; no reliable D call. The CDR3 spans 13 residues. The V and J ends lost 2 bases and 3 bases respectively, with 9 bases between them. Germline CDR1 and CDR2: SGHRS and YFSETQ. CDR3 sequence (DNA): TGCGCCAGCAGCTTCGTTACGGACTACGAGCAGTACTTC. Translating it yields CASSFVTDYEQYF.

This clonotype was recorded once. This chain uses TRBV19 with TRBJ2-2; weak D call: TRBD2 (6 bases). The germline gives CDR1 LNHDA, CDR2 SQIVND (reference sequence). The CDR3 length is 15 residues. The V gene lost 7 bases and the J gene lost 4 bases, with 16 bases spanning the gap. Written as DNA, the CDR3 is TGTGCCAGTAAGCGGGCTAGCCGGGTCACCGGGGAGCTGTTTTTT. It is translated as CASKRASRVTGELFF. The entire variable domain, with the rest obtained from reference TRBV19 and TRBJ2-2, is as follows: DGGITQSPKYLFRKEGQNVTLSCEQNLNHDAMYWYRQDPGQGLRLIYYSQIVNDFQKGDIAEGYSVSREKKESFPLTVTSAQKNPTAFYLCASKRASRVTGELFFGEGSRLTVL.

This clonotype was seen at least ten times. The chain uses TRBV28 and TRBJ1-2; D may be TRBD1 (5 bases). CDR1 and CDR2 (germline): MDHEN, SYDVKM. The CDR3 is made up of 15 amino acids. The ends were cut back, 4 bases at V and 3 bases at J, with 15 bases in the middle. CDR3 coding DNA: TGTGCCAGCAGTTCCCAAGGAGGGGCTTACTATGGCTACACCTTC. Its translation: CASSSQGGAYYGYTF.

This clonotype has just a few counts. The rearrangement joins TRBV4-1 to TRBJ2-3; no clear D gene. The germline CDR1 and CDR2 sequences are MGHRA and YSYEKL. The CDR3 sequence is 16 residues long. V was trimmed by 1 base and J by 2 bases, leaving 13 bases between them. The CDR3 nucleotides read TGCGCCAGCAGCCAAGTTAATCTAGTTTACACAGATACGCAGTATTTT. It specifies CASSQVNLVYTDTQYF.

This clonotype was seen many times. The chain couples TRBV7-2 to TRBJ2-2; D gene ambiguous. The CDR3 extends over 13 amino acids. The V gene's germline CDR1 is SGHTA and CDR2 FQGNSA. V was shortened by 0 bases and J by 8 bases, with 7 bases between the two germline ends. CDR3 protein: CASSLALLGELFF. In DNA, the CDR3 is TGTGCCAGCAGCTTAGCGTTGCTGGGGGAGCTGTTTTTT.

V is TRBV30 and J is TRBJ2-7; unclear D gene. The CDR3 runs 17 residues. Germline CDR1 is GTSNPN and CDR2 is SVGIG (reference sequence). The V end was cut by 2 bases, the J end by 0 bases, with 20 bases between. CDR3 coding DNA: TGTGCCTGGAGTTTCCCCCCTCACGCGAGTCTCTCCTACGAGCAGTACTTC. Protein: CAWSFPPHASLSYEQYF. The whole variable domain, filled in from reference TRBV30 and TRBJ2-7, reads SQTIHQWPATLVQPVGSPLSLECTVEGTSNPNLYWYRQAAGRGLQLLFYSVGIGQISSEVPQNLSASRPQDRQFILSSKKLLLSDSGFYLCAWSFPPHASLSYEQYFGPGTRLTVT.

This chain connects TRBV7-9 to TRBJ2-5; D may be TRBD1 (5 bases). This CDR3 has 15 amino acids. V was shortened by 0 bases and J by 5 bases, with 13 bases between the two germline ends. From germline, CDR1 is SEHNR and CDR2 FQNEAQ (reference sequence). The DNA of the CDR3 is TGTGCCAGCAGCTTAGCGCTGGACAATGGGGAGACCCAGTACTTC. Protein: CASSLALDNGETQYF.